This paragraph reports one TCR beta chain. Its target is unknown. The data are from a study of T cells in localized non-small cell lung cancer. TCRdb keeps only in-frame clones here, not all; method: immunoSEQ multiplex PCR. Among approximately 140,000 clones listed, roughly 90% were seen once. Study-level results: There was an association of higher blood T cell density with longer overall survival. Researchers found a median 57 of the top 100 tumor clones in adjacent lung. The study found T cell clonality highest in uninvolved adjacent lung, above tumor.

V was trimmed by 0 bases and J by 0 bases, leaving 4 bases between them. Per the germline V gene, CDR1 is SGHRS and CDR2 is YFSETQ. The CDR3 sequence is 15 residues long. This specimen was peripheral blood, taken before any cancer treatment. The chain joins TRBV5-1 to TRBJ2-6; unclear D gene. The origin of this receptor is a female donor aged 60 or older with stage I lung adenocarcinoma. CDR3 nucleotide sequence: TGCGCCAGCAGCTTGGTAGCCTCTGGGGCCAACGTCCTGACTTTC. Translated, it gives CASSLVASGANVLTF.